These 5 T cell receptor beta chains were all obtained from the same sample, sequenced in a study of T cell responses to AZD1222 COVID-19 vaccine (TCRdb year 2021). The library was made by the immunoSEQ multiplex PCR assay. TCRdb stores this immuneACCESS table with in-frame sequences only. Part of the clones is absent; in the studies checked, under half of the shortfall reflects unresolved V genes, and no reason is known for the rest. Across this sample there are 79,000 or so clones, with more than 60% seen only once. Of the sample, roughly 29% falls within the top ten clones. The sample's time point label, decoded: about 28 days (+/-7) after the second vaccine dose. This sample's treatment or condition label indicates: meningococcal conjugate vaccine given as trial control. Sequenced material: peripheral blood, taken 28 days after the second dose of the MenACWY control vaccine. The receptor set was obtained from an adult who received the MenACWY meningococcal vaccine as a control.

The chain combines TRBV9 with TRBJ2-2; TRBD1 aligns across 7 bases. CDR1 and CDR2 (germline): SGDLS, YYNGEE. V gave up 0 bases and J gave up 6 bases; unmatched junction bases: 5. This CDR3 contains 15 residues. This CDR3 is CASSVDDRESGELFF. As DNA, the CDR3 is TGTGCCAGCAGCGTAGATGACAGGGAGTCCGGGGAGCTGTTTTTT. Full variable domain (remainder filled in from reference TRBV9 and TRBJ2-2): DSGVTQTPKHLITATGQRVTLRCSPRSGDLSVYWYQQSLDQGLQFLIQYYNGEERAKGNILERFSAQQFPDLHSELNLSSLELGDSALYFCASSVDDRESGELFFGEGSRLTVL.

V gene TRBV12-5 combines with J gene TRBJ2-7; D not resolved. The CDR3 covers 14 residues. Germline CDR1 LGHNT, CDR2 FRNRAP. The V and J ends lost 5 bases and 2 bases respectively, with 13 bases between them. CDR3 in amino acids: CASGIRNVTYEQYF. CDR3 DNA sequence: TGTGCTAGTGGTATAAGGAATGTTACCTACGAGCAGTACTTC. The full variable domain, its missing parts supplied by reference TRBV12-5 and TRBJ2-7, is DARVTQTPRHKVTEMGQEVTMRCQPILGHNTVFWYRQTMMQGLELLAYFRNRAPLDDSGMPKDRFSAEMPDATLATLKIQPSEPRDSAVYFCASGIRNVTYEQYFGPGTRLTVT.

In this sample, this clone turned up once. At one of its ends the junction is not consistent with the germline gene, which may arise from a read error. The V gene is TRBV12-3 or TRBV12-4, the J gene TRBJ1-1, with TRBD1 as a possible D gene (5 bases). The length of the CDR3 is 13 residues. CDR3 sequence: CASSPYPGPEAFF. CDR3 coding DNA: TGTGCCAGCAGTCCGTACCCGGGGCCTGAGGCTTTCTTT.

The chain uses TRBV6-2 or TRBV6-3 and TRBJ1-4; D remains ambiguous. The germline V gene has CDR1 MNHEY and CDR2 SVGEGT. V lost 5 bases and J 4 bases, leaving 11 bases between the germline ends. The CDR3 has 14 amino acids. The CDR3, as DNA: TGTGCCAGCAGTGACGGGCGTTTTAATGAAAAACTGTTTTTT. It codes for CASSDGRFNEKLFF.

J is TRBJ2-5 and V is TRBV3-1 (or the pseudogene TRBV3-2); D call uncertain. Germline CDR1 and CDR2: LGHDT and YNNKEL (reference sequence). V gave up 1 base and J gave up 2 bases, with 11 bases separating them. The CDR3 runs 15 residues. The chain's CDR3 is CASSQAPHRQETQYF. In DNA form, the CDR3 reads TGTGCCAGCAGCCAAGCTCCGCATCGGCAAGAGACCCAGTACTTC.